The next 17 T cell receptor beta chains were all read from a single sample in a study of blood T cell repertoires in COVID-19. Here immunoSEQ multiplex PCR was the method, and the copy in TCRdb shows in-frame clones only, minus some. The profile shows some 80,000 clones, 75% to 85% of them singletons. Material: peripheral blood. These receptor sequences come from a woman aged 40 to 49 with active or convalescent COVID-19.

This clone was picked up a small number of times. The V and J genes are TRBV18 and TRBJ2-6; D unresolved. Germline-derived CDR1 and CDR2 are KGHSH and LQKENI. CDR3 size: 15 residues. V lost 3 bases and J 0 bases, leaving 6 bases between the germline ends. CDR3 coding DNA: TGTGCCAGCTCACCCCTTCCCTCTGGGGCCAACGTCCTGACTTTC. It encodes CASSPLPSGANVLTF.

This clone was seen only once. The rearrangement joins TRBV6-5 to TRBJ2-7; the match to TRBD2 covers 7 bases. V shed 6 bases and J 2 bases; nucleotides not matched to a gene: 10. CDR3 length equals 15 residues. CDR1 MNHEY and CDR2 SVGAGI come from the germline V gene. This CDR3 is CASRPRPAGTYEQYF. CDR3 coding DNA: TGTGCCAGCAGACCTAGGCCAGCGGGAACCTACGAGCAGTACTTC.

This chain uses TRBV28 with TRBJ1-2; TRBD1 might be the D (5 bases). The CDR3 has 11 residues. Trimming removed 7 bases from V and 8 bases from J, with 11 bases in between. Per germline, CDR1 MDHEN and CDR2 SYDVKM. The CDR3 DNA is TGTGCCAGCAAGATAAGGGGCGGCTACACCTTC. Its protein product is CASKIRGGYTF.

About this clone itself: The conserved phenylalanine or tryptophan normally closing the CDR3 is absent here, so this likely arose from a read error. Because the CDR3's place on the DNA is in doubt, the DNA is left out and the CDR3 is given as listed by TCRdb. The rearrangement joins TRBV11-2 to TRBJ1-1. The length of the CDR3 is 8 amino acids, counting both ends. The germline V gene encodes CDR1 SGHAT and CDR2 FQNNGV. The CDR3 sequence: CASSPTTI.

The chain couples TRBV5-5 to TRBJ2-7; TRBD2 might be the D (5 bases). V gave up 6 bases and J gave up 0 bases, with 13 bases separating them. Germline V gene lookup returns CDR1 SGHKS and CDR2 YYEKEE (reference sequence). This CDR3 has 14 amino acids. CDR3 nucleotides: TGTGCCAGCATTCAGGACTTTCCCTCCTACGAGCAGTACTTC. It is translated as CASIQDFPSYEQYF.

This chain links TRBV27 with TRBJ1-2; tentatively, D is TRBD1 (6 bases). Between the trimmed V and J ends, which lost 4 bases and 8 bases, there was a span of 8 bases. There are 11 residues in the CDR3. From germline, CDR1 is MNHEY and CDR2 SMNVEV (reference sequence). CDR3 DNA: TGTGCCAGCAGTTCAGGGGTGGGCTACACCTTC. Translation: CASSSGVGYTF.

The chain is built from TRBV7-9 and TRBJ2-1, with D maybe TRBD2 (6 bases). The CDR3 has 12 residues. The germline V gene encodes CDR1 SEHNR and CDR2 FQNEAQ (reference sequence). V was cut by 6 bases and J by 11 bases, with 14 bases left in between. CDR3 sequence reads: CASRPTGVQQFF. The CDR3 region has the DNA TGTGCCAGCAGGCCTACGGGAGTCCAGCAGTTCTTC.

This chain joins TRBV7-8 and TRBJ2-7; TRBD2 aligns across 12 bases. V was clipped by 5 bases and J by 0 bases; unmatched bases: 5. The CDR3 is 16 residues long. Germline V gene data show CDR1 as SGHVS and CDR2 as FQNEAQ. CDR3 residues: CASSPGTSGFSYEQYF. CDR3 sequence (DNA): TGTGCCAGCAGCCCCGGGACTAGCGGGTTCTCCTACGAGCAGTACTTC.

V is TRBV7-2 and J is TRBJ1-2, with D perhaps matching TRBD1 (5 bases). The germline V gene encodes CDR1 SGHTA and CDR2 FQGNSA. Trimming removed 5 bases at V and 8 bases at J, with 12 bases between. This CDR3 region has 12 residues. The CDR3 DNA reads TGTGCCAGCAGCCCGGGGGGGAACGGCTACACCTTC. It encodes CASSPGGNGYTF.

The chain combines TRBV10-3 with TRBJ2-3; D not certain. V lost 3 bases, J lost 0 bases, and 4 bases lay in between. CDR1 and CDR2 (germline): ENHRY, SYGVKD. The CDR3 has 13 residues. The CDR3 nucleotides are TGTGCCATCAGTGACAGAAGCACAGATACGCAGTATTTT. The encoded protein is CAISDRSTDTQYF.

The chain has TRBV28 and TRBJ2-7; 8 bases align to TRBD1. This CDR3 has 13 residues. Germline V gene data show CDR1 as MDHEN and CDR2 as SYDVKM. V dropped 8 bases and J dropped 3; count of bases not matched to a gene: 6. CDR3 region: CASEDRVNYEQYF. The CDR3 DNA follows: TGTGCCAGCGAGGACAGGGTAAACTACGAGCAGTACTTC.

The chain combines TRBV18 with TRBJ2-5, with 8 bases identical to TRBD2. CDR1 is KGHSH, CDR2 LQKENI, per germline. Trimming took 1 base from V and 4 from J; bases not matched to a gene: 8. The CDR3 covers 16 residues. CDR3 nucleotides: TGTGCCAGCTCACCACGGCCAGCGGGAGTGGGAGAGACCCAGTACTTC. Translation gives CASSPRPAGVGETQYF. The full variable domain, in which reference TRBV18 and TRBJ2-5 provide the parts outside the CDR3, is NAGVMQNPRHLVRRRGQEARLRCSPMKGHSHVYWYRQLPEEGLKFMVYLQKENIIDESGMPKERFSAEFPKEGPSILRIQQVVRGDSAAYFCASSPRPAGVGETQYFGPGTRLLVL.

The gene calls are TRBV25-1 and TRBJ1-6; 11 bases align to TRBD1. CDR1 is MGHDK, CDR2 SYGVNS, per germline. The J segment lost 8 bases and the V segment lost 6 bases, leaving 6 bases of the junction unmatched. The CDR3 has 15 residues. CDR3 DNA sequence: TGTGCCAGCAGGCCCCGGACAGGGGGCCATTCACCCCTCCACTTT. Amino acids: CASRPRTGGHSPLHF.

The chain employs TRBV6-2 or TRBV6-3 and TRBJ2-1, with 9 positions matching TRBD2. Trimming removed 5 bases from V and 7 bases from J; junction bases left unmatched: 6. This CDR3 has 14 residues. Germline V CDR1 and CDR2: MNHEY, SVGEGT. The CDR3 DNA follows: TGTGCCAGCAGTCCGATCCTAGCGGGGAATGAGCAGTTCTTC. It translates to CASSPILAGNEQFF.

A few counts support this clone. V gene TRBV4-2 combines with J gene TRBJ1-2; TRBD1 matches at 7 bases. With V trimmed by 3 bases and J by 9 bases, 16 bases remained unmatched. The CDR3 contains 16 residues. The germline V gene encodes CDR1 LGHNA and CDR2 YNFKEQ. The CDR3 DNA is TGTGCCAGCAGCCACCGTCGGACAGGTTCTCTGGTACGCTACACCTTC. Encoded protein: CASSHRRTGSLVRYTF.

The rearrangement joins TRBV7-8 to TRBJ2-7; 7 nucleotides match TRBD1. The CDR3 covers 14 residues. Germline loops: CDR1 SGHVS, CDR2 FQNEAQ. V lost 3 bases to trimming and J lost 0 bases; unmatched junction nucleotides: 2. The CDR3 reads CASSLRDSSYEQYF. CDR3 DNA sequence: TGTGCCAGCAGCTTGAGGGACAGCTCCTACGAGCAGTACTTC.

The chain carries TRBV6-5 and TRBJ2-6, with D perhaps TRBD1 (6 bases). CDR1 is MNHEY, CDR2 SVGAGI, per germline. The CDR3 sequence is 15 residues long. With 5 bases removed from V and 1 base from J, the gap between germline ends came to 9 bases. The CDR3 DNA reads TGTGCCAGCAGTATCCAGGGGTCTGGGGCCAACGTCCTGACTTTC. As protein: CASSIQGSGANVLTF.